The rows below give T cell receptor beta chains drawn from one sample of a study of Ad26.COV2.S vaccination and SARS-CoV-2 variants. TCRdb's table, derived via immunoSEQ multiplex PCR, lists solely in-frame clones and lacks some. Among some 500,000 clones listed, nearly 90% were seen once. The specimen comprised peripheral blood, sampled in a trial of Ad26.COV2.S vaccine versus placebo. The receptor set was obtained from a person aged 18-65 years who received the Ad26.COV2.S COVID-19 vaccine or a placebo. The CDR3 runs from the conserved cysteine through the conserved F or W. The order of the fields is CDR3 DNA, CDR3 protein, D gene, CDR3 length, V gene, J gene, clone size. D genes are given only for firm matches. Only some rows state a clone size, as once, few, many or a class for expanded clones.

TGTGCCAGCCAAAGGGGGGGGATGAACACTGAAGCTTTCTTT	CASQRGGMNTEAFF	NA	14	TRBV6-5	TRBJ1-1	NA
TGTGCCAGCAGCGTAGGCGGGGGGTTGACCTACAATGAGCAGTTCTTC	CASSVGGGLTYNEQFF	TRBD2	16	TRBV9	TRBJ2-1	NA
TGTGCCAGCTCACCCCCCCGACCTCTAGCGGGGAGCCAAGAGACCCAGTACTTC	CASSPPRPLAGSQETQYF	TRBD2	18	TRBV18	TRBJ2-5	NA
TGCGCCAGCAGCCCATGGGACAGGGTGAACACTGAAGCTTTCTTT	CASSPWDRVNTEAFF	TRBD1	15	TRBV5-1	TRBJ1-1	NA
TGCGCCAGCAGCTTGGGGACCGTTACCGGGGAGCTGTTTTTT	CASSLGTVTGELFF	NA	14	TRBV5-1	TRBJ2-2	NA
TGTGCCAGCAGTTTATTTATCAATCAGCCCCAGCATTTT	CASSLFINQPQHF	NA	13	TRBV27	TRBJ1-5	NA
TGTGCCAGCAGCTTCTACCACGAGCAGTACTTC	CASSFYHEQYF	NA	11	TRBV7-2	TRBJ2-7	NA
TGTGCCAGCAGCGTATCTGCAAGCTCTGGAAACACCATATATTTT	CASSVSASSGNTIYF	NA	15	TRBV9	TRBJ1-3	NA
TGTGCCAGCAGCCAAGACGCGACCAGCAGTTCACCCCTCCACTTT	CASSQDATSSSPLHF	NA	15	TRBV4-2	TRBJ1-6	NA
TGTGCCAGCAGTCCGTCAGGACGTCTCGGGGAGCTGTTTTTT	CASSPSGRLGELFF	NA	14	TRBV28	TRBJ2-2	NA
TGTGCCAGCAGCTACGGGGGGTATGCGGGGGCCAGGGATACGCAGTATTTT	CASSYGGYAGARDTQYF	NA	17	TRBV28	TRBJ2-3	NA
TGTGCCAGCAGTTACTCCGTACCGAGGGATGGTGAGCAGTTCTTC	CASSYSVPRDGEQFF	NA	15	TRBV6-2/TRBV6-3	TRBJ2-1	NA
TGTGCCAGCAGCGGAGGCAGGGAGGCCTCTATAAATTCACCCCTCCACTTT	CASSGGREASINSPLHF	NA	17	TRBV7-3	TRBJ1-6	NA
TGTGCCAGCAGTCCCCCGCGGGGTTCTGAAGCTTTCTTT	CASSPPRGSEAFF	NA	13	TRBV12-3/TRBV12-4	TRBJ1-1	once
TGTGCCAGCAGCCAAGATCCAGGGTCCACGAGGACTGAAGCTTTCTTT	CASSQDPGSTRTEAFF	NA	16	TRBV3-1/TRBV3-2	TRBJ1-1	NA
TGTGCCAGCAGTTTATTCGGAAACCCTAGCACAGATACGCAGTATTTT	CASSLFGNPSTDTQYF	NA	16	TRBV27	TRBJ2-3	once
TGTGCCAGCAGTTGGGACCGCACAGATACGCAGTATTTT	CASSWDRTDTQYF	NA	13	TRBV5-4	TRBJ2-3	NA
TGTGCCAGCAGCCAAGAGGACAGGAGGAGGGAAAAACTGTTTTTT	CASSQEDRRREKLFF	TRBD1	15	TRBV4-2	TRBJ1-4	few
TGTGCCAGCAGCCAGAAGGACAGGCCTCTTTGGGCCCTCCACTTT	CASSQKDRPLWALHF	TRBD1	15	TRBV6-5	TRBJ1-6	NA